Sequencing of this T cell receptor (beta chain) was carried out in a study of blood T cells in healthy people across ages (dated by TCRdb to between 2015 and 2016). Study-level background: In model experiments, roughly one uniquely barcoded TCR beta cDNA molecule per two T cells was captured by template switching. Using deep sequencing normalized with unique cDNA molecular identifiers, the study measured how TCR beta repertoire diversity changes with age. The donors were split into four age groups: young (average about 15 years), middle-aged (39), aged (over 55) and long-lived (about 74). To avoid experimental bias, donors of different ages were distributed randomly across sequencing lanes. The study analyzed two additional independent replicas of 1 million unique cDNA reads from the same blood draw for two donors, one aged 18 to 29 and one aged 80 or older. Beyond this particular receptor, the publication reports: The percentage of naive T cells measured by flow cytometry correlated strongly with observed TCR beta diversity. Donor CMV infection status was unknown, potentially confounding age-related changes in expanded clonotypes. As age increased, observed TCR beta diversity per million T cells dropped in a roughly linear way, and a significant reduction was already evident by age about 40. Compared with the aged group, the long-lived group had more naive CD4+ T cells, fewer expanded clones and increased TCR diversity, a pattern suggesting age selection. Total diversity estimates from one million sequenced T cells were considered lower bounds and underestimates. Conclusive comparison of naive and antigen-experienced compartments was prevented by the profiling of bulk unsorted PBMCs.

This clonotype appeared a few times. Its antigen is currently not known. No base quality information exists; no much larger clone differs at one position. Systemically healthy Caucasian individuals from Russia, 39 in total and aged roughly 6 to 100 years, were included as donors. Roughly 10 milliliters of peripheral blood were collected from each donor into EDTA-treated Vacutainer tubes. Ficoll-Paque density-gradient centrifugation was used to isolate PBMCs, with at least 7 million per sample. Trizol reagent was used to extract total RNA from PBMCs, with at least 6 micrograms per sample. The percentages of naive CD45RAhigh/CD27high T cells were determined by flow cytometry on a PBMC aliquot from every donor. Library preparation used 5' RACE. Sequenced on an Illumina HiSeq 2500. The second PCR ran for roughly 6 to 11 cycles and used a J-beta primer mix along with a sample-barcoded 5' primer. Each TCR beta cDNA molecule received a unique molecular identifier from a template-switch 5' adaptor carrying 12 random nucleotides. Each sample yielded at least 2.5 million CDR3-containing paired-end reads. The Mint cDNA synthesis kit, primed by a TRBC-specific oligonucleotide, was used to synthesize first-strand cDNA from all RNA. Following uracil-DNA glycosylase treatment, all cDNA underwent a first 18-cycle PCR with the universal primers M1SS and BC2_uni_R. As for the authors' bioinformatics: For normalization, 1 million high-quality reads, each with a distinct molecular identifier, were randomly selected from each sample. Instead of being binned into consensus sequences, reads with shared molecular identifiers were discarded. MiTCR, set to a Q25 quality threshold and the strictest error-elimination algorithm, was used for CDR3 identification, clonotype clustering and error correction. Lower-bound total TCR beta diversity was estimated with a nonparametric unseen species model using Euler transformation. TCRdb reran the public reads through fastp at Q25 and MiXCR, keeping productive beta chains. Here each entry gathers all rows of one CDR3 protein and keeps the most common genes and DNA. TCRdb's processing, not the authors' own work, is the source of the V and J calls. The sample table lists 700,000 to 850,000 distinct CDR3 sequences, roughly 50% of them with a count of one. The ten largest make up approximately 41% of the sample.

The junction shows trimming of 5 bases on V and 4 bases on J, plus 11 bases between the germline ends. The germline V gene provides CDR1 SGHTA and CDR2 FQGNSA. From the cysteine up to the phenylalanine, the CDR3 has a length of 13 residues. Only the CDR3 part of the read is kept: 39 bases, read in frame from the first base. The material sequenced was blood. The sequence came from a man older than 75 in good health. The chain is assembled from TRBV7-2 and TRBJ2-5, with the D gene uncertain. The bases are TGTGCCAGCAGCATCCGTTGGGGAGAGACCCAGTACTTC. It translates as CASSIRWGETQYF.